This TCR beta chain was sequenced during a study of cytomegalovirus exposure and HLA in healthy donors. Study details: A later analysis reported the same platform for the roughly 120 validation repertoires and the roughly 700 first-cohort repertoires.

Only in-frame clones appear in the TCRdb table, and some are missing; sequencing was by immunoSEQ multiplex PCR. This sample has 110,000 to 150,000 clones, with over 90% found just once. Turning to this clone: What it binds is unknown.

Study findings and constraints: The authors listed some 160 TCR beta chains as cytomegalovirus-associated.

Sequencing was carried out using PBMCs. This clonotype was sampled from a man aged 18 to 35 in good health and CMV-seropositive.

The CDR3 DNA follows: TGTGCCAGCTCACCTGACAGGGAACTTCAGTTCTTC. This codes for CASSPDRELQFF. The chain joins TRBV18 to TRBJ2-1; 7 bases agree with TRBD1. The CDR3 loop spans 12 amino acids. Germline lookup yields CDR1 KGHSH and CDR2 LQKENI. The V segment lost 3 bases and the J segment 13 bases; nucleotides outside the gene matches: 6.